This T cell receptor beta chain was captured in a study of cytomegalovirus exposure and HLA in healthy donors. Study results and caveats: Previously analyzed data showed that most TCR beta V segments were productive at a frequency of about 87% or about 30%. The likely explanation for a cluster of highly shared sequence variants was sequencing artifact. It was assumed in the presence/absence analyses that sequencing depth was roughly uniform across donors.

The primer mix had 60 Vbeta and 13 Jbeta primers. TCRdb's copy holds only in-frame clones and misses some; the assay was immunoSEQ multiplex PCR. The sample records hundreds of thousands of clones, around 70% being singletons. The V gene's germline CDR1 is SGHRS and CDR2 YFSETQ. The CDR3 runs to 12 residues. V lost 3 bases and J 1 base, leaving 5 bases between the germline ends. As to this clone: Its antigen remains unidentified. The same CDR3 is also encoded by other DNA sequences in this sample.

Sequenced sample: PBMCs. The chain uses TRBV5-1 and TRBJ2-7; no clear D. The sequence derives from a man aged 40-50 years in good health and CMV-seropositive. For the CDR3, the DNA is TGCGCCAGCAGCTCCCCATCCTACGAGCAGTACTTC. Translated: CASSSPSYEQYF.